The T cell receptor beta chain under discussion was sequenced for a study of early T cells in non-severe SARS-CoV-2 infection (dated by TCRdb to the early 2020s). Regarding the research as a whole: Bulk RNA from unsorted whole blood was used for TCR sequencing, so alpha and beta chains could not be paired. The paper's findings and limits, for the study overall: VDJdb matching was skewed toward anti-spike CD8 responses, so virus-specific expansions were likely underestimated and private and CD4 specificities were missed.

The trim is 6 bases for V and 1 base for J, with a gap of 18 bases between the germline ends. The CDR3 spans 16 residues, from the cysteine through the phenylalanine. Just CDR3 DNA is preserved here, 48 bases in frame from base 1. For CDR1 and CDR2, the germline V gene (reference sequence) lists MNHNY and SVGAGI. This clonotype was recorded many times. There is no known antigen for this receptor. No much larger clone is present one base from it, and per-base qualities are unavailable. A case-control design nested within a healthcare worker cohort in London, UK, was used, with weekly nasopharyngeal swab PCR tests and blood sampling performed. Healthcare workers were enrolled in the week of the UK lockdown, from 23 to 31 March 2020, and were followed every week for up to 16 weeks. Library preparation employed 5' RACE. The sequencer listed for this sample is NextSeq 500. To correct for sequencing error and PCR bias, the TCR library protocol tagged individual cDNA molecules with unique molecular identifiers. TCR alpha and beta chains were both sequenced, and the abundances of alpha and beta sequences in each sample were closely correlated with each other. The source study handled its data this way. Decombinator V4 was used to annotate TCR sequences for V gene, J gene and CDR3. TCRs were defined as expanded if a significant change between any two time points was detected under a Poisson model with p below 0.0001. TCR abundances were normalised to the total number of TCRs sequenced in each sample and reported as counts per million. TRAV1-2 paired with TRAJ12, TRAJ20 or TRAJ33 defined MAIT TCRs, while TRAV10 paired with TRAJ18 defined iNKT TCRs. VDJdb, accessed on 1 November 2021, was searched for TCRs annotated for CMV, EBV and SARS-CoV-2, and TCRs annotated for more than one antigen were excluded. TCRdb reanalyzed the raw reads on its own, using fastp at Q25 for trimming and MiXCR for clone calling, and kept in-frame beta chains. Entries are consolidated by CDR3 protein sequence, retaining the most common genes and DNA. The V and J calls reflect TCRdb's pipeline rather than the authors' work. The sample table contains 30,000 to 40,000 distinct CDR3 sequences; only one count was recorded for approximately 6.2% of them. 4.5% to 5.5% of the sample is held by the ten biggest clonotypes.

The V and J segments used are TRBV6-6 and TRBJ1-1, with TRBD1 as a weak D call on 5 bases. Sequenced input: whole blood. The source of this sequence is an adult who was a healthcare worker with PCR-confirmed SARS-CoV-2 infection or an uninfected control (not recorded which). The CDR3 sequence is CASRNAWGDWNTEAFF. The nucleotides are TGTGCCAGCAGAAACGCCTGGGGGGACTGGAACACTGAAGCTTTCTTT.